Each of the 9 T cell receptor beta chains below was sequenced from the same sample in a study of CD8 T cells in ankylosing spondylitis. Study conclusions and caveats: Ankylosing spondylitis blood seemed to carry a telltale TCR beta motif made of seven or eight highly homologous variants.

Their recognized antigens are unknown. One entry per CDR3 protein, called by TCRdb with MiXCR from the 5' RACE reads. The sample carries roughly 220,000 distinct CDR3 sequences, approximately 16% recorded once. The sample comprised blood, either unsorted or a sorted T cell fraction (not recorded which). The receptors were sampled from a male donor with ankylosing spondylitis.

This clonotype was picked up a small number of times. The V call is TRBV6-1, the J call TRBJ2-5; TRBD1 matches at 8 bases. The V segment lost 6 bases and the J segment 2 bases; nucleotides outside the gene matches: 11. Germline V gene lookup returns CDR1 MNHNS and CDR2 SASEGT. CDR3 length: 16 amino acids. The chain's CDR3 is CASRATQGVRQETQYF. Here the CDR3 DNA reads TGTGCCAGCAGGGCCACACAGGGGGTTCGGCAAGAGACCCAGTACTTC.

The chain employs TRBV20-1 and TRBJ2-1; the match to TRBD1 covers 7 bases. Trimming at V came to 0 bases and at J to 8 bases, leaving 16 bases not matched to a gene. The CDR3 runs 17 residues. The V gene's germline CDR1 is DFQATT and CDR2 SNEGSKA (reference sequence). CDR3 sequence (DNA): TGCAGTGCTAGAGATTTTCCCGACAGGGACGGTCCAGATGAGCAGTTCTTC. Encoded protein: CSARDFPDRDGPDEQFF.

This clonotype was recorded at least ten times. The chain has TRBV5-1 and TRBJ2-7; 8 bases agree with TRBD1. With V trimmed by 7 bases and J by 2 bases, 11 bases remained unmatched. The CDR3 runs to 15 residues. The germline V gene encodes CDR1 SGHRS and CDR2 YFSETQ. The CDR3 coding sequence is TGCGCCAGCGGATGGCCGGGACAGGTACCCTACGAGCAGTACTTC. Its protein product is CASGWPGQVPYEQYF.

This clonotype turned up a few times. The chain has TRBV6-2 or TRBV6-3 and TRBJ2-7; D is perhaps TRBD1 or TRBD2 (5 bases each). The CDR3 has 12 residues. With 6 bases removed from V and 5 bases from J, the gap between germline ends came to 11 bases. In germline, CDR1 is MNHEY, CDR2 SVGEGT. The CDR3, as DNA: TGTGCCAGCAGGAGGGGTTTGAACGAGCAGTACTTC. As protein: CASRRGLNEQYF.

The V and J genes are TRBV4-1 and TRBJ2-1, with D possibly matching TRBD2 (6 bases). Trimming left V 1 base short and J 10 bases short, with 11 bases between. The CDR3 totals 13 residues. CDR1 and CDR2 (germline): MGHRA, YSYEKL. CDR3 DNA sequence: TGCGCCAGCAGCCAAGGGCCGGGACTGGAGCAGTTCTTC. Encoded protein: CASSQGPGLEQFF.

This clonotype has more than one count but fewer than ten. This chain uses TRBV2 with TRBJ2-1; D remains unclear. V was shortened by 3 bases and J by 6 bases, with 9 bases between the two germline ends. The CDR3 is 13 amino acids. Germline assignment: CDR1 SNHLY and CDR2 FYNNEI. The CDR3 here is CASSEVTSNEQFF. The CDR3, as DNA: TGTGCCAGCAGTGAGGTTACGTCCAATGAGCAGTTCTTC.

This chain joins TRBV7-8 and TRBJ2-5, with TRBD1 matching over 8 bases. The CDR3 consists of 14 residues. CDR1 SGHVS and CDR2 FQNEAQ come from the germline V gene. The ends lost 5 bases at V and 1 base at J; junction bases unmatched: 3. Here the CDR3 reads CASSRTGSQETQYF. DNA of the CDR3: TGTGCCAGCAGCCGGACAGGGTCCCAAGAGACCCAGTACTTC.

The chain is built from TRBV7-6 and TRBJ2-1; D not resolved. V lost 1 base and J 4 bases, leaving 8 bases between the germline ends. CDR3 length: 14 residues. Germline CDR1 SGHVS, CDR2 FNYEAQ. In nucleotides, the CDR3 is TGTGCCAGCAGCTTAGGCCCAATATACAATGAGCAGTTCTTC. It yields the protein CASSLGPIYNEQFF.

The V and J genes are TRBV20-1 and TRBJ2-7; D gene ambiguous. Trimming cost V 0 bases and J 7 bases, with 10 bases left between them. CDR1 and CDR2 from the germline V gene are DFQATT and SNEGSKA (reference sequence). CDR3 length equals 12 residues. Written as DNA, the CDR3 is TGCAGTGCTAGAGAGTCTGCGTGGGAGCAGTACTTC. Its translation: CSARESAWEQYF.